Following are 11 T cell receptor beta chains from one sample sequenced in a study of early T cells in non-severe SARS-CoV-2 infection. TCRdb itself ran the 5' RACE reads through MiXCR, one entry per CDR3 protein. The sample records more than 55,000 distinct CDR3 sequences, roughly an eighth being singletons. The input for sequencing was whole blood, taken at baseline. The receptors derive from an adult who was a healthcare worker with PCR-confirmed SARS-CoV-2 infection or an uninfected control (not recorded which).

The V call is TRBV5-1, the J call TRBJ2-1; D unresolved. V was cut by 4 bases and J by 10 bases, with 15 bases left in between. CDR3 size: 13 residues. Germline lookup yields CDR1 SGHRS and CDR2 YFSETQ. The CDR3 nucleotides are TGCGCCAGCAGCCCGGGTTTGCGTGTAGAGCAGTTCTTC. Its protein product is CASSPGLRVEQFF.

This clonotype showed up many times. The CDR3 region is CASQEDRARNQPQHF. CDR3 nucleotide sequence: TGCGCCAGCCAAGAGGACAGGGCACGGAATCAGCCCCAGCATTTT. The gene calls are TRBV10-2 and TRBJ1-5; 8 bases are a match to TRBD1. Per germline, CDR1 WSHSY and CDR2 SAAADI. J lost 4 bases, V lost 8 bases, and 10 bases had no gene match. The CDR3 spans 15 residues.

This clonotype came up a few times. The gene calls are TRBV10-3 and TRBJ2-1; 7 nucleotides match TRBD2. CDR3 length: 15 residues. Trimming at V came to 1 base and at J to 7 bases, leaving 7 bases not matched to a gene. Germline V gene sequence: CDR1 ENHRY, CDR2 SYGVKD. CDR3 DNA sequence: TGTGCCATCAGTGAGTTCCAGCGGGGATTAAATGAGCAGTTCTTC. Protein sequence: CAISEFQRGLNEQFF.

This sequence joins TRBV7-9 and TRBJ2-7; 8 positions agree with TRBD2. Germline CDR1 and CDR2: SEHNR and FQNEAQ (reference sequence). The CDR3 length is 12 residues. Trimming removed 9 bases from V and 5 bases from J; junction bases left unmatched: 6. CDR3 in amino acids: CASAGGKHEQYF. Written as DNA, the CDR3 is TGTGCCAGTGCGGGGGGTAAGCACGAGCAGTACTTC.

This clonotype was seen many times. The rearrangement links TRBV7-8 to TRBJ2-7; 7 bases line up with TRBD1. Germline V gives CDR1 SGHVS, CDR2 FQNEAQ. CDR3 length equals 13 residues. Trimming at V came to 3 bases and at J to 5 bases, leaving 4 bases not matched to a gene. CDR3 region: CASSLTQGNEQYF. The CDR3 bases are TGTGCCAGCAGCTTGACACAGGGGAACGAGCAGTACTTC. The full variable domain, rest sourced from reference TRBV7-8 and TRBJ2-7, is GAGVSQSPRYKVAKRGQDVALRCDPISGHVSLFWYQQALGQGPEFLTYFQNEAQLDKSGLPSDRFFAERPEGSVSTLKIQRTQQEDSAVYLCASSLTQGNEQYFGPGTRLTVT.

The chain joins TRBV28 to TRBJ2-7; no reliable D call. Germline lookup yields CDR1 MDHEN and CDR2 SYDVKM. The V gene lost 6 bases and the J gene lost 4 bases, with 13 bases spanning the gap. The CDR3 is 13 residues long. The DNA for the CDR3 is TGTGCCAGCAGCGATACAGAGAAGTACGAGCAGTACTTC. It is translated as CASSDTEKYEQYF.

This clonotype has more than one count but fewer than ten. As DNA, the CDR3 is TGCAGCGTTGAAAGGGTAGCGGGGGGCGCAGATACGCAGTATTTT. This codes for CSVERVAGGADTQYF. The chain has TRBV29-1 and TRBJ2-3; 10 bases match TRBD2. Trimming at V came to 2 bases and at J to 4 bases, leaving 6 bases not matched to a gene. This CDR3 comprises 15 residues. In germline, CDR1 is SQVTM, CDR2 ANQGSEA.

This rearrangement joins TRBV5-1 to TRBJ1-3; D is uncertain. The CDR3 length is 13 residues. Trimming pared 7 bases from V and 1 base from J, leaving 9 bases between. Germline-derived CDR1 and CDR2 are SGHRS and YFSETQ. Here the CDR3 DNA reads TGCGCCAGCGCGGAGTTTTCTGGAAACACCATATATTTT. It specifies CASAEFSGNTIYF.

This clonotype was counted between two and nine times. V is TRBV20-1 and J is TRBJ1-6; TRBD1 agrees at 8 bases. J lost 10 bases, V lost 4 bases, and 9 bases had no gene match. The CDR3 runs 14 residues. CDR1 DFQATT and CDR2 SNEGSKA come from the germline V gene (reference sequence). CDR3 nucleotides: TGCAGTGCTATACAAGACAGGGGCAACTCACCCCTCCACTTT. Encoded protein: CSAIQDRGNSPLHF.

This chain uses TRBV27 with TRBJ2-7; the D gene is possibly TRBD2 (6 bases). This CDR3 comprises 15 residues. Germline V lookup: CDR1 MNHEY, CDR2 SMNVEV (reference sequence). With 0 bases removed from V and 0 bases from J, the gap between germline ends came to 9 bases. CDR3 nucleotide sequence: TGTGCCAGCAGTTTATCTCCCGGGAGCTCCTACGAGCAGTACTTC. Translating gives CASSLSPGSSYEQYF.

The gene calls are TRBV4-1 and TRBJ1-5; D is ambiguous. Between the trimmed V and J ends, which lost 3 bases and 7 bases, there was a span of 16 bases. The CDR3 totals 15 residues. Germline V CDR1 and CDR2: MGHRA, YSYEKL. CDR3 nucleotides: TGCGCCAGCAGCCAGGTTAACGGGGAGCACCAGCCCCAGCATTTT. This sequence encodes CASSQVNGEHQPQHF.